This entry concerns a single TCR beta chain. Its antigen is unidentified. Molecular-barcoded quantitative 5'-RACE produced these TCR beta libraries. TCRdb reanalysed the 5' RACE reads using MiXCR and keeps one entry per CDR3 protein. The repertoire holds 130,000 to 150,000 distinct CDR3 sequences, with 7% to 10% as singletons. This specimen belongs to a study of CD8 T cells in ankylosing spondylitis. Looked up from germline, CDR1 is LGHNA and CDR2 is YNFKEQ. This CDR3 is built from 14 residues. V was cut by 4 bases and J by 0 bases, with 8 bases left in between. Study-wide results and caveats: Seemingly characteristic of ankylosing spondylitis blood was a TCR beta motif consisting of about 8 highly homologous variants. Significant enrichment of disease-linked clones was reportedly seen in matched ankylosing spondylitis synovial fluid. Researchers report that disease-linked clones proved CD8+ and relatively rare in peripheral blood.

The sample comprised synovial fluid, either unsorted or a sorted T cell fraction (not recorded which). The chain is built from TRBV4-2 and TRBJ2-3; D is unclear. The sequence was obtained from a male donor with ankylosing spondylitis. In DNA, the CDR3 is TGTGCCAGCAGCCGAACCTTCAGCACAGATACGCAGTATTTT. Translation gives CASSRTFSTDTQYF.